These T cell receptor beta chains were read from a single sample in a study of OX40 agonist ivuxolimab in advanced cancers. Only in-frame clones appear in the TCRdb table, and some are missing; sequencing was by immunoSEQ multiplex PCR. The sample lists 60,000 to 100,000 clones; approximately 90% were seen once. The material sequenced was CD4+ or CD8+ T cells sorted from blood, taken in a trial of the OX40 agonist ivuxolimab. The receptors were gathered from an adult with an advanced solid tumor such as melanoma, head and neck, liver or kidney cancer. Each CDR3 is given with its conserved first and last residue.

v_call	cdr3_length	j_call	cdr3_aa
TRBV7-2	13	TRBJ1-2	CASSLALVGGYTF
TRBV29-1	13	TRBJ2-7	CSVVREGLNEQYF
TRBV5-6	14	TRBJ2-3	CASSLATVTDTQYF
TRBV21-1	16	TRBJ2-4	CASSKVAGWAKNIQYF
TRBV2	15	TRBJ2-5	CASESLGRSGETQYF
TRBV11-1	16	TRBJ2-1	CASSLELAGGWNEQFF
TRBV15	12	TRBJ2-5	CATRTEQETQYF
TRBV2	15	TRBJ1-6	CASRSTGVGNSPLHF
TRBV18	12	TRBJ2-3	CASSPGPDTQYF
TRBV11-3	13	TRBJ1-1	CASSPDGNTEAFF
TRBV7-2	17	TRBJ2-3	CASSSAETTGNTDTQYF
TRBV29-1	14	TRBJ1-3	CSVVATSSGNTIYF
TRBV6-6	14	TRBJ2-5	CASSQAGQPETQYF
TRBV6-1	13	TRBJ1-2	CASSRDSNYGYTF
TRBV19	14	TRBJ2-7	CASSGAGGVSEQYF
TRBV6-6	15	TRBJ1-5	CASSYAGTGGQPQHF
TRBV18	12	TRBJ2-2	CASSTLGSELFF
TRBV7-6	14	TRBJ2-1	CASSFQGAYNEQFF